Each of the 8 T cell receptor beta chains below was sequenced from the same sample in a study of blood T cell repertoires in COVID-19. Profiled with immunoSEQ multiplex PCR; TCRdb holds only in-frame clones, not every one. This sample has over 60,000 clones, with around 76% found just once. Material: peripheral blood. These receptors came from a human donor in a cohort sampled during active COVID-19.

CDR3 in DNA: TGTGCCAGCAGTTTGGGTCAGGGAACCCAGTACTTC. Its protein is CASSLGQGTQYF. J is TRBJ2-5 and V is TRBV12-3 or TRBV12-4, with D perhaps TRBD1 (5 bases). The V and J ends lost 3 bases and 8 bases respectively, with 10 bases between them. CDR3 length: 12 amino acids.

The V and J genes are TRBV7-9 and TRBJ2-3; 7 bases agree with TRBD2. The CDR3 consists of 16 residues. CDR1 SEHNR and CDR2 FQNEAQ come from the germline V gene (reference sequence). The ends lost 9 bases at V and 1 base at J; junction bases unmatched: 13. The CDR3 sequence is CASLGGSGARTDTQYF. The DNA of the CDR3 is TGTGCCAGTCTCGGGGGAAGCGGGGCCCGCACAGATACGCAGTATTTT.

V gene TRBV5-4 combines with J gene TRBJ2-1; TRBD1 matches at 7 bases. The CDR3 is 15 amino acids. Losses at the gene ends were 5 bases for V and 7 bases for J; bases not matched to a gene: 12. The germline V gene encodes CDR1 SGHNT and CDR2 YYREEE (reference sequence). Written as DNA, the CDR3 is TGTGCCAGCAGAAGGGGAACAGGGGAAGGTAATGAGCAGTTCTTC. Translation: CASRRGTGEGNEQFF.

The chain couples TRBV30 to TRBJ2-7; a weak D match, TRBD1 (6 bases). CDR1 is GTSNPN, CDR2 SVGIG, per germline (reference sequence). This CDR3 contains 17 residues. V dropped 3 bases and J dropped 2 bases, with 23 bases sitting between them. CDR3 loop: CAWSRRRATGLTYEQYF. The CDR3 bases are TGTGCCTGGAGCCGCAGAAGAGCGACAGGACTCACCTACGAGCAGTACTTC.

Judged by abundance, this clone is medium-sized (0.01 to 0.1%). The chain carries TRBV2 and TRBJ2-3; possible D gene TRBD2, 6 bases. Germline CDR1 is SNHLY and CDR2 is FYNNEI. V lost 4 bases to trimming and J lost 7 bases, with 12 bases between them. This CDR3 region has 13 residues. This chain's CDR3 is CASSVGGPYTQYF. The CDR3 nucleotides read TGTGCCAGCAGTGTGGGGGGACCATATACGCAGTATTTT.

This CDR3 reads CASSYSGGADTQYF. For the CDR3, the DNA is TGTGCCAGCAGTTACTCTGGGGGGGCGGATACGCAGTATTTT. V is TRBV6-2 or TRBV6-3 and J is TRBJ2-3, with D possibly matching TRBD2 (7 bases). Germline CDR1 MNHEY, CDR2 SVGEGT. V was trimmed by 0 bases and J by 6 bases, leaving 10 bases between them. The CDR3 sequence is 14 residues long.

V is TRBV7-9 and J is TRBJ1-6; D is possibly TRBD1 (6 bases). Trimming cost V 8 bases and J 7 bases, with 15 bases left between them. This CDR3 is 14 amino acids long. From germline, CDR1 is SEHNR and CDR2 FQNEAQ (reference sequence). CDR3 bases: TGTGCCAGCCCGGTGTCAGGGGCCAATTCACCCCTCCACTTT. This gives the protein CASPVSGANSPLHF.

V usage is TRBV5-1 and J usage is TRBJ1-4; 9 nucleotides align to TRBD1. J lost 8 bases, V lost 4 bases, and 9 bases had no gene match. CDR1 and CDR2 (germline): SGHRS, YFSETQ. This CDR3 contains 15 residues. This chain's CDR3 is CASSVMGQGGEKLFF. CDR3 nucleotide sequence: TGCGCCAGCAGCGTAATGGGACAGGGAGGCGAAAAACTGTTTTTT.